Included here is one TCR beta chain sequence, with context. Its antigen is not known. Individual cDNA molecules were tagged with unique molecular identifiers. Each CDR3 protein is one row after TCRdb ran MiXCR on the 5' RACE reads. The table lists 75,000 to 80,000 distinct CDR3 sequences, about 10% of them singletons. CDR3 length: 12 residues. Germline lookup yields CDR1 SEHNR and CDR2 FQNEAQ (reference sequence). V lost 1 base to trimming and J lost 10 bases, with 10 bases between them. The record originates from a study of early T cells in non-severe SARS-CoV-2 infection. For the study at large: Sequenced bulk RNA came from whole blood that was unsorted, and chains were unpaired. The study's findings and limits: VDJdb matching favored anti-spike CD8 responses, missing private and CD4 specificities.

This TCR was recovered from an adult who was a healthcare worker with PCR-confirmed SARS-CoV-2 infection or an uninfected control (not recorded which). Sequenced here: whole blood, sampled at baseline. The chain combines TRBV7-9 with TRBJ1-2; D perhaps matches TRBD1 (6 bases). The CDR3 region is CASSLEGVLYTF. The CDR3 bases are TGTGCCAGCAGCTTAGAGGGGGTCCTCTACACCTTC.